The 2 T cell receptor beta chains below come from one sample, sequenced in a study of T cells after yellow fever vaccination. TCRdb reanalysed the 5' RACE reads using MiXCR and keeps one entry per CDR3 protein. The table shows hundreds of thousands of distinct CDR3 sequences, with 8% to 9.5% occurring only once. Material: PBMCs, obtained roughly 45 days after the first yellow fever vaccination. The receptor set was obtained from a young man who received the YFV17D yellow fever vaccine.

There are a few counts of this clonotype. The CDR3 DNA follows: TGTGCCAGCAGCTTAACTGGGTGGGGCGCAGAAGCTTTCTTT. Protein product: CASSLTGWGAEAFF. The gene calls are TRBV7-9 and TRBJ1-1; tentative D call: TRBD1 (5 bases). This CDR3 has 14 residues. With 2 bases removed from V and 8 bases from J, the gap between germline ends came to 15 bases. The germline CDR1 and CDR2 sequences are SEHNR and FQNEAQ (reference sequence).

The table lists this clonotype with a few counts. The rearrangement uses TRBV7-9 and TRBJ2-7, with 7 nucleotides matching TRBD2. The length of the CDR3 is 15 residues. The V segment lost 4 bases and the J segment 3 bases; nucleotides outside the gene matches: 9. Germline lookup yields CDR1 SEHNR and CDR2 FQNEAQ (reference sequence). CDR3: CASSSLAGVNYEQYV. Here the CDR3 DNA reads TGTGCCAGCAGCTCTCTCGCGGGGGTTAACTACGAGCAGTACGTC.